The clone carrying this T cell receptor beta chain was seen a handful of times. The data were taken from a study of control samples from healthy donors and cancer patients. CDR3 length equals 14 residues. The germline V gene encodes CDR1 SGHDT and CDR2 YYEEEE. V lost 1 base and J lost 0, with 7 bases in between. This table comes from immunoSEQ multiplex PCR, and its TCRdb copy is limited to in-frame clones, with some not included. The sample lists 90,000 or so clones, 88% occurring once. The TCR originated in a woman in her 70s in good health. The specimen sequenced was blood. The rearrangement joins TRBV5-6 to TRBJ1-2, with no clear D. DNA for the CDR3: TGTGCCAGCAGCTTGCGGGTAGCTAACTATGGCTACACCTTC. Its translation is CASSLRVANYGYTF.